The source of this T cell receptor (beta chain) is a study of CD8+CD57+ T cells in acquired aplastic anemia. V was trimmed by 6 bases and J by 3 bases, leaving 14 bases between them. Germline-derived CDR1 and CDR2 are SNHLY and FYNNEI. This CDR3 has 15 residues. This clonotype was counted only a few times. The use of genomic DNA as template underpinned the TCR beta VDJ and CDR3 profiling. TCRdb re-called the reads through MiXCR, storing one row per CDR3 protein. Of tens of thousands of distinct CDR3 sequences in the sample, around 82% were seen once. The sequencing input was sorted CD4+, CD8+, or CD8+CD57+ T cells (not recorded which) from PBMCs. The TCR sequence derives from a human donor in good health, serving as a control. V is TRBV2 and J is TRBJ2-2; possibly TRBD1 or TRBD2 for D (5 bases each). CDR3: CASSGAGLDTGELFF. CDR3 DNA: TGTGCCAGCAGCGGGGCAGGGTTGGACACCGGGGAGCTGTTTTTT.